Listed below are T cell receptor beta chains from one sample, sequenced in a study of cytomegalovirus exposure and HLA in healthy donors. Produced via immunoSEQ multiplex PCR; TCRdb's table is partial and in-frame only. The sample lists 80,000 or so clones; around 10% were seen once. Input material: PBMCs. These receptor sequences come from a man aged 55 to 69 in good health and CMV-seropositive. The CDR3 runs from the conserved cysteine through the conserved F or W. A D gene is named only where the DNA matches it firmly. Size is stated for part of the rows, as once, few or many counts, or as a class when the clone is expanded.

J,size,D,V,DNA,CDR3
TRBJ2-1,NA,NA,TRBV30,TGTGCCTGGAGTGTACAGGAAGGGTTTTACGAGTTCTTC,CAWSVQEGFYEFF
TRBJ2-2,few,TRBD1,TRBV19,TGTGCCAGTAATCCCGGGACAGGGAGTTCCGGGGAGCTGTTTTTT,CASNPGTGSSGELFF
TRBJ2-1,NA,TRBD2,TRBV19,TGTGCCAGTTCGAGTAGCGGGGGGGTAAATGAGCAGTTCTTC,CASSSSGGVNEQFF
TRBJ2-5,few,TRBD2,TRBV2,TGTGCCAGCAGTGAAGGTAGCGGGGACCAAGAGACCCAGTACTTC,CASSEGSGDQETQYF
TRBJ2-5,few,NA,TRBV5-4,TGTGCCAGCAGCTTGGATGAGGGAACTATGGAGACCCAGTACTTC,CASSLDEGTMETQYF
TRBJ2-3,NA,NA,TRBV4-1,TGCGCCAGCAGCCAAGAGGGCAGGGATGATACGCAGTATTTT,CASSQEGRDDTQYF
TRBJ2-7,NA,TRBD2,TRBV5-1,TGCGCCAGCAGCTTCAGCGGGAGGGCTCTCGAGCAGTACTTC,CASSFSGRALEQYF
TRBJ2-2,few,NA,TRBV6-6,TGTGCCAGCAGTTACTCGAGGACAGAGAACACCGGGGAGCTGTTTTTT,CASSYSRTENTGELFF
TRBJ1-1,NA,TRBD1,TRBV6-1,TGTGCCAGCAGTGAAGGGTTAGGACAGGGGAACACTGAAGCTTTCTTT,CASSEGLGQGNTEAFF
TRBJ2-4,few,TRBD2,TRBV7-9,TGTGCCAGCAGCTCGAAAGGGGCGGGGGGTTCCGGAAACATTCAGTACTTC,CASSSKGAGGSGNIQYF
TRBJ2-5,NA,TRBD1,TRBV19,TGTGCCAGCAAAGGACAGGGAGTGGAGACCCAGTACTTC,CASKGQGVETQYF
TRBJ1-1,NA,TRBD1,TRBV29-1,TGCAGCGTTGATCCCCGACAGGGGATCGGCACTGAAGCTTTCTTT,CSVDPRQGIGTEAFF
TRBJ2-1,NA,TRBD2,TRBV29-1,TGCAGCGTTGATTCAGCTAGCGGGGGACTGAACAATGAGCAGTTCTTC,CSVDSASGGLNNEQFF
TRBJ2-7,NA,NA,TRBV11-1,TGTGCCAGCAGCTTACCGATGAGCTCCTACGAGCAGTACTTC,CASSLPMSSYEQYF
TRBJ1-1,few,TRBD1,TRBV5-1,TGCGCCAGCAGCTTAGAGACAGGGGTAGGAACTGAAGCTTTCTTT,CASSLETGVGTEAFF
TRBJ2-3,NA,TRBD2,TRBV5-1,TGCGCCAGCAGCTTGACGGGGGGGCCTGATACGCAGTATTTT,CASSLTGGPDTQYF
TRBJ1-5,NA,TRBD1,TRBV6-6,TGTGCCAGCAGTTACCCGACAGGGAACAATCAGCCCCAGCATTTT,CASSYPTGNNQPQHF